Below are 4 T cell receptor beta chains sequenced from a single sample in a study of T cell changes during pregnancy in multiple sclerosis. Assay used: immunoSEQ multiplex PCR; TCRdb lists only in-frame clones, some missing. This sample has approximately 24,000 clones, with more than 85% found just once. The starting material was CD4+ T cells from peripheral blood mononuclear cells, obtained in the second trimester of pregnancy. These receptors came from a female donor in good health, enrolled as a control in a pregnancy study.

The chain joins TRBV19 to TRBJ1-1, with 7 bases aligning to TRBD1. This CDR3 is built from 14 residues. Looked up from germline, CDR1 is LNHDA and CDR2 is SQIVND (reference sequence). The J segment lost 3 bases and the V segment lost 3 bases, leaving 4 bases of the junction unmatched. The CDR3, as DNA: TGTGCCAGTAGTATCTACAGGGGTGACACTGAAGCTTTCTTT. Protein product: CASSIYRGDTEAFF.

V usage is TRBV4-1 and J usage is TRBJ1-4; 7 bases are a match to TRBD1. CDR1 MGHRA and CDR2 YSYEKL come from the germline V gene. The CDR3 extends over 17 amino acids. V shed 3 bases and J 3 bases; nucleotides not matched to a gene: 10. The CDR3 is CASSHDPQTGSNEKLFF. The CDR3 nucleotides are TGCGCCAGCAGCCACGATCCCCAGACAGGGTCTAATGAAAAACTGTTTTTT.

This chain links TRBV5-8 with TRBJ1-1; D perhaps matches TRBD1 (5 bases). V shed 4 bases and J shed 6 bases, with 16 bases lying between them. The CDR3 has 14 residues. CDR1 is SGHTS, CDR2 YDEGEE, per germline. For the CDR3, the DNA is TGTGCCAGCAGCCGGGGGGTCCAGGGTGCTGAAGCTTTCTTT. As protein: CASSRGVQGAEAFF.

In regard to this clone: Other DNA sequences in the sample encode the same CDR3. The gene calls are TRBV11-2 and TRBJ2-7, with 9 bases matching TRBD2. The CDR3 consists of 14 residues. Germline CDR1 reads SGHAT; CDR2 reads FQNNGV. The trim removed 0 bases at V and 3 bases at J, leaving 0 bases unmatched. The CDR3 region is CASSLDSGSYEQYF. CDR3 DNA sequence: TGTGCCAGCAGCTTAGATAGCGGGAGCTACGAGCAGTACTTC.